The clone carrying this T cell receptor beta chain was recorded a few times. TCRdb processed the RT-PCR reads anew with MiXCR; each CDR3 protein has one entry. The table includes 800,000 to 1,000,000 distinct CDR3 sequences, under 20% detected once. This sample is drawn from a study of patients and donors after allogeneic stem cell transplantation. CDR3 length equals 14 residues. With 3 bases removed from V and 2 bases from J, the gap between germline ends came to 11 bases. The chain recombines TRBV12-3 or TRBV12-4 with TRBJ2-7; the D is unclear. Input material: blood, either unsorted or a sorted T cell fraction (not recorded which). The TCR originated in a human donor who was either an allogeneic HSCT recipient or a stem cell or donor lymphocyte infusion donor (not recorded which). It is not recorded whose cells these are; they may come from a transplant donor. The CDR3 region is CASSFGGRAYEQYF. CDR3 nucleotide sequence: TGTGCCAGCAGTTTCGGCGGTAGGGCCTACGAGCAGTACTTC.